The clone carrying this TCR beta chain was seen repeatedly, ten times or more. The sample originates from a study of early T cells in non-severe SARS-CoV-2 infection. For the study at large: The study sequenced bulk RNA from unsorted whole blood, with chains unpaired.

With V trimmed by 5 bases and J by 2 bases, 4 bases remained unmatched. The CDR3 length is 15 residues. Attachment of unique molecular identifiers to individual cDNA molecules was performed. TCRdb re-called the 5' RACE reads with MiXCR, one entry per CDR3 protein. This sample yields almost 45,000 distinct CDR3 sequences, of which roughly 6% are seen a single time; over 10% belongs to the top ten. The sequencing sample was made of whole blood. This receptor was taken from an adult who was a healthcare worker with PCR-confirmed SARS-CoV-2 infection or an uninfected control (not recorded which). The V and J genes are TRBV12-3 or TRBV12-4 and TRBJ2-3; 10 nucleotides align to TRBD1. CDR3 coding DNA: TGTGCCAGCAGTCCCGGGACAGGGGTCACAGATACGCAGTATTTT. Translating it yields CASSPGTGVTDTQYF.